This T cell receptor (beta chain) was recovered during a study of T cell responses to AZD1222 COVID-19 vaccine. Study at large: Second-dose intervals near 4 or 12 weeks were combined.

The CDR3 totals 15 residues. Per the germline V gene, CDR1 is SEHNR and CDR2 is FQNEAQ (reference sequence). The V end lost 8 bases, the J end lost 2 bases, and 17 bases lay between the germline ends. The assay was immunoSEQ multiplex PCR, and TCRdb's table has in-frame clones only and misses some. This sample has more than 95,000 clones; roughly 90% occur once, and the top ten carry 6.5% to 9%. Sequencing used peripheral blood, obtained on day 0 of AZD1222 vaccination. The genes are TRBV7-9 and TRBJ2-3; TRBD2 might be the D (7 bases). This sequence was found in an adult in good health. CDR3 sequence reads: CASSSPGGPTDTQYF. CDR3 coding DNA: TGTGCCAGCTCCTCGCCGGGGGGCCCCACAGATACGCAGTATTTT.